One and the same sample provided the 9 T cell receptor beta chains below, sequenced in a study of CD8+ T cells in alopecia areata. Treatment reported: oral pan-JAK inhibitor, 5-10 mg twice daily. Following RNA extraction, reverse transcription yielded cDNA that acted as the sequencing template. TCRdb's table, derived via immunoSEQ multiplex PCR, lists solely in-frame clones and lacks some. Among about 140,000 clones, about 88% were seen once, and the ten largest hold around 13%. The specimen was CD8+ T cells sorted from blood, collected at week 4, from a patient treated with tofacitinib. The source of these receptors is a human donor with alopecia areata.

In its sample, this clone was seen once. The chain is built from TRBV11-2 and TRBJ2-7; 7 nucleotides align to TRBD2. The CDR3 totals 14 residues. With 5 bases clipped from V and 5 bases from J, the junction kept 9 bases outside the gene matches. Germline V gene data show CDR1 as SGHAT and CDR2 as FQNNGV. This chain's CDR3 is CASSHRPGRDEQYF. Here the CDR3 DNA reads TGTGCCAGCAGCCATCGTCCAGGGAGGGACGAGCAGTACTTC.

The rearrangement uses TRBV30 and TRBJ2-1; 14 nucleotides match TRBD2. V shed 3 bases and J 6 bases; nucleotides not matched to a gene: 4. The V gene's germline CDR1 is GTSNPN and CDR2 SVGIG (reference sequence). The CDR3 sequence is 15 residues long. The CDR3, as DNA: TGTGCCTGGAGCATCGGACTAGCGGGGGGCAATGAGCAGTTCTTC. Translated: CAWSIGLAGGNEQFF.

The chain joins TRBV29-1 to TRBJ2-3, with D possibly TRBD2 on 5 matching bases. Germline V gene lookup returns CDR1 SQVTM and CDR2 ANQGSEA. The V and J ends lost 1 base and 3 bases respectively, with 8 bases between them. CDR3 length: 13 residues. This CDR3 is CSVEVEGTDTQYF. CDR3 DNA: TGCAGCGTTGAAGTAGAGGGAACAGATACGCAGTATTTT.

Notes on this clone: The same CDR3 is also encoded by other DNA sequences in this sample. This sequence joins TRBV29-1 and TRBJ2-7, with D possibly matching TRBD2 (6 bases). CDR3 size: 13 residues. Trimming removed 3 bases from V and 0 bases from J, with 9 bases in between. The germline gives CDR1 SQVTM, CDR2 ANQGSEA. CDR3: CSVEVGGSYEQYF. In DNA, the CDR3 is TGCAGCGTTGAGGTGGGAGGCTCCTACGAGCAGTACTTC.

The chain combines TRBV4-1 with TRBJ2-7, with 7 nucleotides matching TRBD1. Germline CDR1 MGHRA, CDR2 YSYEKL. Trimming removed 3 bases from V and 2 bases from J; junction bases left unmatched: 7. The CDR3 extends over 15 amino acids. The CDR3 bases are TGCGCCAGCAGCCAGGTACCACAGGGGCCCTACGAGCAGTACTTC. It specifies CASSQVPQGPYEQYF.

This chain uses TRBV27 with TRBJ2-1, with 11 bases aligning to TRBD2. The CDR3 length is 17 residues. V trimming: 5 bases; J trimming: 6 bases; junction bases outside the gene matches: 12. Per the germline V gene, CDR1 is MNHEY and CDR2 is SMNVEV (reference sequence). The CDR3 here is CASSTGITSGGLNEQFF. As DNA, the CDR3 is TGTGCCAGCAGTACCGGGATTACTAGCGGGGGTCTCAATGAGCAGTTCTTC.

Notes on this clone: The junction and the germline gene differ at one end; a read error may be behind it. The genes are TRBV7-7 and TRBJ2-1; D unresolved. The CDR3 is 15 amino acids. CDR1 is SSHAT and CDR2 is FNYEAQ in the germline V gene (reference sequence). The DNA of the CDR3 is TGTGCTAGCAGCTTAACCGTCGACTCCTACAATGAGCAGTTCTTC. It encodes CASSLTVDSYNEQFF.

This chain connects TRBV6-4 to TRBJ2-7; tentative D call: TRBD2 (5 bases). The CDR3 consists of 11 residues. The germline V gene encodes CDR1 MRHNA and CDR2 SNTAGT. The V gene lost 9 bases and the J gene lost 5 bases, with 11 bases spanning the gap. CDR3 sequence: CARDRGDEQYF. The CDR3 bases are TGTGCCAGGGACCGGGGAGACGAGCAGTACTTC.

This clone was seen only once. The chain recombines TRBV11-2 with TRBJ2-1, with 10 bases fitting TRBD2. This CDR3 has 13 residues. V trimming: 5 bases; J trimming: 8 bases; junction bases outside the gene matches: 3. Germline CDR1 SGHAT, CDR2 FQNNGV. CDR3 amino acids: CASSHGLADEQFF. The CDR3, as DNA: TGTGCCAGCAGCCACGGACTAGCGGATGAGCAGTTCTTC.